Listed below are T cell receptor beta chains from one sample, sequenced in a study of vaccination effects on CD4 cells after COVID-19. Profiling relied on immunoSEQ multiplex PCR, and the TCRdb table lists in-frame clones only, not all of them. There are under 40,000 clones in the sample; around 76% occur only once, and 2.5% to 3.5% lies in the top ten. These receptors have no identified antigens. The input for sequencing was CD4+ T cells from PBMCs cultured without peptide, taken before COVID-19 vaccination. The receptors originated from a human donor who received a COVID-19 vaccine. Both conserved end residues are part of each CDR3.

CDR3 protein,V gene,J gene
CASSERGLVAIYF,TRBV12-3/TRBV12-4,TRBJ1-3
CASSRDRGRYNEQFF,TRBV6-5,TRBJ2-1
CASSYTRQGREKLFF,TRBV6-5,TRBJ1-4
CASSVEPYGYTF,TRBV9,TRBJ1-2
CASSLAGVSEPQHF,TRBV7-2,TRBJ1-5
CASSFQPGEKLFF,TRBV12-3/TRBV12-4,TRBJ1-4
CASSGGLAGNNEQFF,TRBV7-2,TRBJ2-1
CSVGTGSNQPQHF,TRBV29-1,TRBJ1-5
CASSLELLAGGDTQYF,TRBV11-1,TRBJ2-3
CASSFDRNTEAFF,TRBV5-5,TRBJ1-1
CASNVLPGNTGELFF,TRBV19,TRBJ2-2
CASSLARGYTGELFF,TRBV5-1,TRBJ2-2
CSVQTPTGRTDTQYF,TRBV29-1,TRBJ2-3
CASSRETGVGFF,TRBV2,TRBJ2-1
CASSFWVEGVGYTF,TRBV28,TRBJ1-2
CATSVTGGSTQYF,TRBV24-1,TRBJ2-5